The 5 T cell receptor beta chains in this list originate from one sample, sequenced in a study of PD-L1 blockade in urothelial cancer. The data were produced by immunoSEQ multiplex PCR, yet TCRdb's version contains in-frame clones alone and is incomplete. Of over 45,000 clones in the sample, 86% were seen once. Documented time point: pretreatment peripheral blood. Material: PBMCs, obtained around atezolizumab (anti-PD-L1) treatment. The receptors originated from a man aged 55-75 years with urothelial cancer.

A single count supports this clone. V gene TRBV7-9 combines with J gene TRBJ2-1; D not resolved. V was cut by 1 base and J by 5 bases, with 3 bases left in between. The V gene's germline CDR1 is SEHNR and CDR2 FQNEAQ (reference sequence). The CDR3 runs to 12 residues. CDR3 coding DNA: TGTGCCAGCAGCTTAGGGCACAATGAGCAGTTCTTC. The encoded protein is CASSLGHNEQFF.

The rearrangement uses TRBV19 and TRBJ2-5; 9 bases agree with TRBD2. CDR3 size: 16 residues. Germline CDR1 is LNHDA and CDR2 is SQIVND (reference sequence). V was pared by 4 bases and J by 5 bases, with 11 bases of the junction left unmatched. Here the CDR3 DNA reads TGTGCCAGTAGTAGTCTCGAAGCGGGAGGAGGGGAGACCCAGTACTTC. Protein: CASSSLEAGGGETQYF.

The chain combines TRBV7-9 with TRBJ2-7, with 9 positions matching TRBD1. Germline CDR1 and CDR2: SEHNR and FQNEAQ (reference sequence). The ends lost 3 bases at V and 11 bases at J; junction bases unmatched: 14. The CDR3 is made up of 15 amino acids. The DNA of the CDR3 is TGTGCCAGCAGCTTTGGTGGGACAGGGACAAAGGTTGAGTACTTC. Protein: CASSFGGTGTKVEYF.

The rearrangement joins TRBV7-2 to TRBJ1-6; no clear D. The germline gives CDR1 SGHTA, CDR2 FQGNSA. This CDR3 region has 14 residues. The V and J ends lost 3 bases and 10 bases respectively, with 13 bases between them. The CDR3 protein is CASSLLGRESPLHF. The CDR3 nucleotides are TGTGCCAGCAGCTTGTTAGGGAGAGAGTCACCCCTCCACTTT.

V is TRBV6-6 and J is TRBJ1-2; D perhaps matches TRBD1 (5 bases). CDR3 length equals 15 residues. CDR1 is MNHNY, CDR2 SVGAGI, per germline (reference sequence). Trimming stripped 0 bases from V and 4 bases from J, with 12 bases between. The CDR3 DNA reads TGTGCCAGCAGTTACTCTTCAGGGCCGGGCTATGGCTACACCTTC. It specifies CASSYSSGPGYGYTF.